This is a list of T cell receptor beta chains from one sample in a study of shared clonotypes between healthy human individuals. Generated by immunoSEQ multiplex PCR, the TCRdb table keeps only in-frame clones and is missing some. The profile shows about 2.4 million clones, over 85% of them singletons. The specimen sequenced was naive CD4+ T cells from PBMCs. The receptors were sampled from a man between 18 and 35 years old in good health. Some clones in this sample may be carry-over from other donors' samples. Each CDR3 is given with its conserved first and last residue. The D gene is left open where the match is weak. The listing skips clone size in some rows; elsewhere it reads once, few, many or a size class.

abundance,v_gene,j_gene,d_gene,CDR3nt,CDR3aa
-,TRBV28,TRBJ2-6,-,TGTGCCAGCAGTTCGCCAGGGGCTGGGGCCAACGTCCTGACTTTC,CASSSPGAGANVLTF
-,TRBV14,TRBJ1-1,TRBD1,TGTGCCAGCAGCCGACAGGGAGGCACTGAAGCTTTCTTT,CASSRQGGTEAFF
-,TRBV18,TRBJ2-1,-,TGTGCCAGCTCACCCAGGGTAGCGGCACACAATGAGCAGTTCTTC,CASSPRVAAHNEQFF
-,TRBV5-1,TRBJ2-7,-,TGCGCCAGCAGCTTCACAGGCCTCCCGGCCTACGAGCAGTACTTC,CASSFTGLPAYEQYF
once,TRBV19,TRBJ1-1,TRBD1,TGTGCCAGTAGTTTCCGGACAGGGGGCATCACTGAAGCTTTCTTT,CASSFRTGGITEAFF
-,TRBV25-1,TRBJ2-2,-,TGTGCCAGCAGTGAATTTGCACCCAACACCGGGGAGCTGTTTTTT,CASSEFAPNTGELFF
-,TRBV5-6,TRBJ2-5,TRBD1,TGTGCCAGCAGCCAAAGACAGGGACGGGAGACCCAGTACTTC,CASSQRQGRETQYF
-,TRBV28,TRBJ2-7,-,TGTGCCAGCAGTTCTAGGTCCCCCTACGAGCAGTACTTC,CASSSRSPYEQYF
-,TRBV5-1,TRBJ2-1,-,TGCGCCAGCAGCTCAGACAGGACCTCCTACAATGAGCAGTTCTTC,CASSSDRTSYNEQFF
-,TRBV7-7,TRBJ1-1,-,TGTGCCAGCAGCTTAGACGAGGAAGCTTTCTTT,CASSLDEEAFF
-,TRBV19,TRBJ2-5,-,TGTGCCAGTAGTATTGCTGGGGGGACGGGAGAGACCCAGTACTTC,CASSIAGGTGETQYF
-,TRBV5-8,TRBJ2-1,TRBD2,TGTGCCAGCACCCCGGGACTAGCGTACAATGAGCAGTTCTTC,CASTPGLAYNEQFF
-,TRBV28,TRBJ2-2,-,TGTGCCAGCAGTCCGTCTGTCGGGGAGCTGTTTTTT,CASSPSVGELFF
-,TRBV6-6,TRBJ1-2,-,TGTGCCAGCAGTTACTCGATGGGGTATGGCTACACCTTC,CASSYSMGYGYTF
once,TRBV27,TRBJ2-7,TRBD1,TGTGCCAGCAGTCCCTCGGACAGGATAGGCGAGCAGTACTTC,CASSPSDRIGEQYF
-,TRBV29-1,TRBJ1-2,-,TGCAGCGTTACCTCGGCCCTACTTTCGGGCTACACCTTC,CSVTSALLSGYTF
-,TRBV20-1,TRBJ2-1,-,TGCAGTGCTAGAGGATTGTCCCCACAGTTCTTC,CSARGLSPQFF
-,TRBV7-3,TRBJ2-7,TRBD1,TGTGCCAGCAGGACGGACAGGCTCCGGGAGCAGTACTTC,CASRTDRLREQYF
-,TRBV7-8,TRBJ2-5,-,TGTGCCAGCAGCTTTAGCCCCCTCGGACGGGCGGGAGAGACCCAGTACTTC,CASSFSPLGRAGETQYF
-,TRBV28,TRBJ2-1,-,TGTGCCAGCAGTTTTTCCGGGGGCCCCCAGTTCTTC,CASSFSGGPQFF
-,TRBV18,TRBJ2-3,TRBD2,TGTGCCAGCTCACCACCGGGCCTAGCGGGAGCAGATACGCAGTATTTT,CASSPPGLAGADTQYF
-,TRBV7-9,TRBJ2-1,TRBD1,TGTGCCAGCCACAGGGGGCTCAACAATGAGCAGTTCTTC,CASHRGLNNEQFF
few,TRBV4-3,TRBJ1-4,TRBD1,TGCGCCAGCAGCCCCGGGACAGGGGGTGAAAAACTGTTTTTT,CASSPGTGGEKLFF
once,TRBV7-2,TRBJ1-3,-,TGTGCCAGCAGGAGACAGGTCGGCTCTGGAAACACCATATATTTT,CASRRQVGSGNTIYF
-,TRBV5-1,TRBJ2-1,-,TGCGCCAGCAGCCCCACGAGCGGATCTAATGAGCAGTTCTTC,CASSPTSGSNEQFF
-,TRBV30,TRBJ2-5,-,TGTGCCTGGAGTTGGGGGCATTCGGAGACCCAGTACTTC,CAWSWGHSETQYF
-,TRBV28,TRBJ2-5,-,TGTGCCAGCAGTTTAGGGGGGTACGAGACCCAGTACTTC,CASSLGGYETQYF
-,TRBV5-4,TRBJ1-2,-,TGTGCCAGCAGCTTGAATGGGGCAGGGCGATACTATGGCTACACCTTC,CASSLNGAGRYYGYTF
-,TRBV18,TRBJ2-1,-,TGTGCCAGCTCAAGAACAACGGGTCGGGGACGCAATGAGCAGTTCTTC,CASSRTTGRGRNEQFF
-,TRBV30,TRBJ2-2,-,TGTGCCTGGAGTGGGGGAACCGGGGAGCTGTTTTTT,CAWSGGTGELFF
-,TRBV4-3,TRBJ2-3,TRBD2,TGCGCCAGCAGCCAAACCTTACTAGCGGGGCCTCAGGATACGCAGTATTTT,CASSQTLLAGPQDTQYF
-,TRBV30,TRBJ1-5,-,TGTGCCTGGAGTCTGGAGACAGGCAATCAGCCCCAGCATTTT,CAWSLETGNQPQHF
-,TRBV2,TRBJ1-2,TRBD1,TGTGCCAGCAGCCGGGACAGGGGGCAAAACTATGGCTACACCTTC,CASSRDRGQNYGYTF
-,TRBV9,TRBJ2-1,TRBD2,TGTGCCAGCAGCAACCAAGCGGGAGGGGGGTACAATGAGCAGTTCTTC,CASSNQAGGGYNEQFF
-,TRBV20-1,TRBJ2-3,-,TGTAGTGCTATTCCGGGCGGGGCGCAGTATTTT,CSAIPGGAQYF
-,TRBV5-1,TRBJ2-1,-,TGCGCCAGCAGCTTGGGGAGGGACAGAGCCTACAATGAGCAGTTCTTC,CASSLGRDRAYNEQFF
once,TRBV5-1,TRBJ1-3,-,TGCGCCAGCAGCTTGGCGGGGGCTCGTTCTGGAAACACCATATATTTT,CASSLAGARSGNTIYF
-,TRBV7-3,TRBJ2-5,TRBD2,TGTGCCAGCAGCTTCGGACTAGCAGAGACCCAGTACTTC,CASSFGLAETQYF
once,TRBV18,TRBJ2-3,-,TGTGCCAGCTCACCACAACAAGTTAGCACAGATACGCAGTATTTT,CASSPQQVSTDTQYF
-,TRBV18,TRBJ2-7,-,TGTGCCAGCTCACCCGGTGGGGACGAGCAGTACTTC,CASSPGGDEQYF
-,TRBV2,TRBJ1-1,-,TGTGCCAGCAGTGAAGCTCGTGCAGGCACCACTGAAGCTTTCTTT,CASSEARAGTTEAFF
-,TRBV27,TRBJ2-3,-,TGTGCCAGCAGTGTGCACCCCTGGGCAGATACGCAGTATTTT,CASSVHPWADTQYF
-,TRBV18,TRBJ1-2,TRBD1,TGTGCCAGCTCAATGACAGGGGATGAGGACTATGGCTACACCTTC,CASSMTGDEDYGYTF
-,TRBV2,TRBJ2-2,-,TGTGCCAGCAATCCAGTCACCAACACCGGGGAGCTGTTTTTT,CASNPVTNTGELFF
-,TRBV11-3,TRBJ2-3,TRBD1,TGTGCCAGCAGCTCCGGACAGGGGACAGATACGCAGTATTTT,CASSSGQGTDTQYF
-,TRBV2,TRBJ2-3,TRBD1,TGTGCCAGCAGTGACCCAGGGGGAAGCACAGATACGCAGTATTTT,CASSDPGGSTDTQYF
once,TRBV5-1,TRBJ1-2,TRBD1,TGCGCCAGCAGCTCCACCACCCGACAGGGGGGATCGCGGTATGGCTACACCTTC,CASSSTTRQGGSRYGYTF
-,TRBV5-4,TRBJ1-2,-,TGTGCCAGCAGCCGGGACACAGCAGGCTACACCTTC,CASSRDTAGYTF
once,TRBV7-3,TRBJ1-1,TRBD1,TGTGCCAGCAGCCCCCAGGGGGGCCACACTGAAGCTTTCTTT,CASSPQGGHTEAFF
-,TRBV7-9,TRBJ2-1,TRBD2,TGTGCCAGCAGCTCGACACCGGGACTAGAATACGGGGATGAGCAGTTCTTC,CASSSTPGLEYGDEQFF
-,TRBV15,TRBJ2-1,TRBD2,TGTGCCACCAGCAGAGATTGGCTAGCGGGAGTCCCCAATGAGCAGTTCTTC,CATSRDWLAGVPNEQFF
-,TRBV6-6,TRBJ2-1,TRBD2,TGTGCCAGCAGTTCCGGGACTAGTAATTGGGAGCAGTTCTTC,CASSSGTSNWEQFF
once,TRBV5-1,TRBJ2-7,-,TGCGCCAGCAGCTTGGCACAGGGCTACGAGCAGTACTTC,CASSLAQGYEQYF
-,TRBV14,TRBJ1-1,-,TGTGCCAGCAGCCAAAGGCGGACTTTGAACACTGAAGCTTTCTTT,CASSQRRTLNTEAFF
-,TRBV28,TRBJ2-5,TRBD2,TGTGCCAGCAGTTCGCCCTCCCTAGCGGGAGCGGAGACCCAGTACTTC,CASSSPSLAGAETQYF
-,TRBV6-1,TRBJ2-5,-,TGTGCCAGCGGGGTATTCAGGGGAGGTGAGACCCAGTACTTC,CASGVFRGGETQYF
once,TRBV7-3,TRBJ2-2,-,TGTGCCAGCAGCTTAATTTCGTCCGGGGAGCTGTTTTTT,CASSLISSGELFF
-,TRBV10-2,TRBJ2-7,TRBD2,TGCGCCAGCAGCACTAGCGGGAACGAGCAGTACTTC,CASSTSGNEQYF